This TCR beta chain was found in a study of OX40 agonist ivuxolimab in advanced cancers. Points on this clone: The target antigen is unknown.

The protocol was immunoSEQ multiplex PCR, while the TCRdb copy is restricted to in-frame clones and leaves out a portion. Among 70,000 to 95,000 clones listed, roughly 80% were seen once. The study's findings and limits: Low normalized T-cell clonal expansion also characterized some of the nonresponders. Relative to CD4+ cells, CD8+ T cells on average had more expanded clones. Clonal expansion by week 6 occurred in CD4+ and CD8+ blood T cells (at 0.1 to 3.0 mg/kg). Undetermined was the antigen specificity of the expanded peripheral T cells.

V lost 6 bases and J lost 2; bases outside the gene matches: 3. The CDR3 length is 14 residues. Germline CDR1 is SGHDN and CDR2 is FVKESK. The chain uses TRBV14 and TRBJ2-3, with 9 bases aligning to TRBD2. This TCR derives from an adult with an advanced solid tumor such as melanoma, head and neck, liver or kidney cancer. The source was CD4+ or CD8+ T cells sorted from blood, collected in a trial of the OX40 agonist ivuxolimab. The CDR3 DNA reads TGTGCCAGCAGTCCGGGACTAGCCACAGATACGCAGTATTTT. The encoded protein is CASSPGLATDTQYF.